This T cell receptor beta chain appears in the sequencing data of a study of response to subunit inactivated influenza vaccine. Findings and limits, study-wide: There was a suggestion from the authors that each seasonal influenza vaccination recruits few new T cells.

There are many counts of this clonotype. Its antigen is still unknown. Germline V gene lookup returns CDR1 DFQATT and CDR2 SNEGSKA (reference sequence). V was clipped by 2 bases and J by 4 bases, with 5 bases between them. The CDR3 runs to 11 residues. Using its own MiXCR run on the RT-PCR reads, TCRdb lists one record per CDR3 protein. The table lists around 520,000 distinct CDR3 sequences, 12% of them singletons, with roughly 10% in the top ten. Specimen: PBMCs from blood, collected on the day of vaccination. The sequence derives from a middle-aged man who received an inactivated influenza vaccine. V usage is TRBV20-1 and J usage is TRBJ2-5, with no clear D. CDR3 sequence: CSARTGETQYF. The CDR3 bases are TGCAGTGCTAGAACGGGAGAGACCCAGTACTTC.